Listed here is a single T cell receptor (beta chain). No antigen is known for it. The data originate from a study of healthy donors' naive CD4 and CD8 T cells. Background on the study: For TCR alpha, new primers spanned all functional IMGT alpha genes.

Each TCR library used approximately 500 ng of total RNA and a linear amplification protocol. TCRdb re-analysed the reads in MiXCR, keeping a single row per CDR3 protein. The profile covers about 180,000 distinct CDR3 sequences, with about four fifths appearing a single time and less than 2.5% taken by the ten largest. Study outcomes and limitations: A reported CD4+/CD8+ bias affected most V and J genes in naive cells.

Per germline, CDR1 KGHSH and CDR2 LQKENI. The V end lost 0 bases, the J end lost 4 bases, and 9 bases lay between the germline ends. The CDR3 is 14 amino acids. Material for sequencing was naive CD4+ and CD8+ T cells sorted from blood, pooled from several donors. The rearrangement links TRBV18 to TRBJ1-1, with TRBD1 as a possible D gene (5 bases). The sequence was obtained from a pool of human donors in good health; the sample pools cells from several healthy donors. The CDR3 DNA reads as TGTGCCAGCTCACCACCGGGGGGTGGCACTGAAGCTTTCTTT. Translation gives CASSPPGGGTEAFF.